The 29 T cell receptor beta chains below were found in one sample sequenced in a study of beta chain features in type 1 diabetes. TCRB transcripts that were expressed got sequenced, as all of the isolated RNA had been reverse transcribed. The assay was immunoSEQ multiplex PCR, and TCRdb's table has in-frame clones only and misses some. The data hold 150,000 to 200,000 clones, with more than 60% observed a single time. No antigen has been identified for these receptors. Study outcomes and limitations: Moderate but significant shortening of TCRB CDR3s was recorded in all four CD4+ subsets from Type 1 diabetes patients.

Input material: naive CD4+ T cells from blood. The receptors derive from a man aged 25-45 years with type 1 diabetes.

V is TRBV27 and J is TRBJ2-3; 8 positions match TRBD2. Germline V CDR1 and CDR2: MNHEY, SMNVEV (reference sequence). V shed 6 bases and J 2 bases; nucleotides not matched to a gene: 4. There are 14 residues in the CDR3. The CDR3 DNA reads TGTGCCAGCAGGACTAGCGACTACACAGATACGCAGTATTTT. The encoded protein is CASRTSDYTDTQYF.

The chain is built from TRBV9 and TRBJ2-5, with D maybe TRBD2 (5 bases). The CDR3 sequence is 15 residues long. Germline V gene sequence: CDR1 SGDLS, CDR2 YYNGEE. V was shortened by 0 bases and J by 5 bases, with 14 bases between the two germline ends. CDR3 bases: TGTGCCAGCAGCGTAGCAGGTGGGAGAACGGAGACCCAGTACTTC. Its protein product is CASSVAGGRTETQYF.

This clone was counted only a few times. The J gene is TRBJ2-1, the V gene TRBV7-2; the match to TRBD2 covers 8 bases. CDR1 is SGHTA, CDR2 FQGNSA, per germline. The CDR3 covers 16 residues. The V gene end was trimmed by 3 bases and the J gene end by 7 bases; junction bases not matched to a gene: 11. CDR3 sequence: CASSFSGTSILNEQFF. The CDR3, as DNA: TGTGCCAGCAGCTTCTCCGGGACTAGTATACTGAATGAGCAGTTCTTC.

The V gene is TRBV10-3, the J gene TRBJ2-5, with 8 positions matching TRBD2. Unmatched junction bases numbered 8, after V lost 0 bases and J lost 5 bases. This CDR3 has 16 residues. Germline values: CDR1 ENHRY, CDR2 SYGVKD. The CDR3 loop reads CAISESQRGFDETQYF. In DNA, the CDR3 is TGTGCCATCAGTGAGTCGCAGCGGGGGTTTGATGAGACCCAGTACTTC.

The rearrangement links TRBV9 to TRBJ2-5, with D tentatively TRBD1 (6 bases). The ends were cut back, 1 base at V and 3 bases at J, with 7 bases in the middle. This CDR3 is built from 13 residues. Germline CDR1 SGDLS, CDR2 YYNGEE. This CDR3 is CASSVNREETQYF. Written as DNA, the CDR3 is TGTGCCAGCAGCGTAAACAGGGAAGAGACCCAGTACTTC.

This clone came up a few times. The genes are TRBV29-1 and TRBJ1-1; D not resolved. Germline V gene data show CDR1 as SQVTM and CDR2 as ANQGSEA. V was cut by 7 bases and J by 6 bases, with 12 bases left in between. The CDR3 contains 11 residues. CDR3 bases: TGCAGCGCCCCCGGGAGGGCTGAAGCTTTCTTT. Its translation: CSAPGRAEAFF.

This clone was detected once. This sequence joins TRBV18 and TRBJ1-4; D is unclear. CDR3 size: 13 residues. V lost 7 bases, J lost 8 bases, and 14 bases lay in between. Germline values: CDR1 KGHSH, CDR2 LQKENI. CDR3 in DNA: TGTGCCAGCTACCCCCTCGTTGGGGAAAAACTGTTTTTT. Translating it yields CASYPLVGEKLFF.

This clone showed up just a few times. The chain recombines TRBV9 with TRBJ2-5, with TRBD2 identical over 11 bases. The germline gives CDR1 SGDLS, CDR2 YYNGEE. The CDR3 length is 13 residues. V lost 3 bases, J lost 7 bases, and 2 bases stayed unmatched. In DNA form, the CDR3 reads TGTGCCAGCAGCGAAGGGACTAGCGGGACCCAGTACTTC. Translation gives CASSEGTSGTQYF. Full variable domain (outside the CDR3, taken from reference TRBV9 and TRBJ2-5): DSGVTQTPKHLITATGQRVTLRCSPRSGDLSVYWYQQSLDQGLQFLIQYYNGEERAKGNILERFSAQQFPDLHSELNLSSLELGDSALYFCASSEGTSGTQYFGPGTRLLVL.

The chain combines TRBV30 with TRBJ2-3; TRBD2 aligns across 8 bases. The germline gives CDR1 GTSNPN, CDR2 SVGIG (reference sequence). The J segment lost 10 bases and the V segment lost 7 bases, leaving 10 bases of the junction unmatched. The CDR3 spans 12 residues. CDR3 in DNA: TGTGCCTCTAGAACCGGGACTAGTCCGCAGTATTTT. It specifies CASRTGTSPQYF.

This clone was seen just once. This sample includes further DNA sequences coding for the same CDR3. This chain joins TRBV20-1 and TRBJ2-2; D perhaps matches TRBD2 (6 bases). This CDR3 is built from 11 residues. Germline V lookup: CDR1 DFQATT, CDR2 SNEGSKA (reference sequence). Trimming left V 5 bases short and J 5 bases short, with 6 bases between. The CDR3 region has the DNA TGCAGTGCTCGGGGGACCGGGGAGCTGTTTTTT. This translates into CSARGTGELFF.

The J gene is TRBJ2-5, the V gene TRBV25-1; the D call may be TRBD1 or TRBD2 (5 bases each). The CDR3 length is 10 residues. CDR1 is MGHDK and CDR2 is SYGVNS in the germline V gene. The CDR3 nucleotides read TGTGGGGGACCCCAAGAGACCCAGTACTTC. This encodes CGGPQETQYF.

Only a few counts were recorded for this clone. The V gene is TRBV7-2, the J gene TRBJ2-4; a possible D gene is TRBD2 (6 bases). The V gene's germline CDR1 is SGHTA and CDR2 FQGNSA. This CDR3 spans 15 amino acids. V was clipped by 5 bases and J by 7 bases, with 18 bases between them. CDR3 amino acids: CASSPRRDGSNIQYF. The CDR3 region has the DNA TGTGCCAGCAGCCCAAGGCGGGACGGATCTAACATTCAGTACTTC.

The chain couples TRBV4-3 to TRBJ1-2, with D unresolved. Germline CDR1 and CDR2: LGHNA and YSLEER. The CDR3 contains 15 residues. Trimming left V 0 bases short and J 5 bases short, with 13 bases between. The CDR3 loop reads CASSQDPTVNYGYTF. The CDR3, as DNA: TGCGCCAGCAGCCAAGATCCAACCGTGAATTATGGCTACACCTTC.

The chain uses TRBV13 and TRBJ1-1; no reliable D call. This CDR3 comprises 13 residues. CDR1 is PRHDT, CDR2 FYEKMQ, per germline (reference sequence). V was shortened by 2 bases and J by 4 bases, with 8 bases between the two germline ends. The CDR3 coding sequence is TGTGCCAGCAGCTTACGGCGTAGCACTGAAGCTTTCTTT. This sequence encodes CASSLRRSTEAFF.

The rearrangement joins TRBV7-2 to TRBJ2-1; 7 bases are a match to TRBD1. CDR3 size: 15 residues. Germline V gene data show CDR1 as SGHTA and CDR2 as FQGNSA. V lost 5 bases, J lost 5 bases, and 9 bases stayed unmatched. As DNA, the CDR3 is TGTGCCAGCAGCCCGGGTGCACAGGGGCACAATGAGCAGTTCTTC. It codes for CASSPGAQGHNEQFF. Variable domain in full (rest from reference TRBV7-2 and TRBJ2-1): GAGVSQSPSNKVTEKGKDVELRCDPISGHTALYWYRQSLGQGLEFLIYFQGNSAPDKSGLPSDRFSAERTGGSVSTLTIQRTQQEDSAVYLCASSPGAQGHNEQFFGPGTRLTVL.

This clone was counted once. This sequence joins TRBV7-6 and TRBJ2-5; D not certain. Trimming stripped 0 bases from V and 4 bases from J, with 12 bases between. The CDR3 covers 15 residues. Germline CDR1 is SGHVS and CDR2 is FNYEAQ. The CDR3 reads CASSLAGLLGETQYF. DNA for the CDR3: TGTGCCAGCAGCTTAGCAGGGCTACTTGGAGAGACCCAGTACTTC.

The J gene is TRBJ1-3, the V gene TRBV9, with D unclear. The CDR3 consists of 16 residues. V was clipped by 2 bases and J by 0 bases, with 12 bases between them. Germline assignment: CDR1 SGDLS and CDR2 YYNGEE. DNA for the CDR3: TGTGCCAGCAGCGTGCTAGGGCTACACTCTGGAAACACCATATATTTT. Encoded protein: CASSVLGLHSGNTIYF.

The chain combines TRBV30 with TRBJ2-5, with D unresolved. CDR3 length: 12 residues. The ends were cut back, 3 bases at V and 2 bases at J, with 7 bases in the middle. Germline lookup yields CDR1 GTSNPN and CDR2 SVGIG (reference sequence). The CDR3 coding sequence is TGTGCCTGGAGGCATAGTCAAGAGACCCAGTACTTC. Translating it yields CAWRHSQETQYF.

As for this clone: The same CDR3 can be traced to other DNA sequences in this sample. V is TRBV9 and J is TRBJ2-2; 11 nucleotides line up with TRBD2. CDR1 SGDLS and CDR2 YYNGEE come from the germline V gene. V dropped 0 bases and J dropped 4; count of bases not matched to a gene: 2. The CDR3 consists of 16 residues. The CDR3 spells CASSVGLAGSTGELFF. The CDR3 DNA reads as TGTGCCAGCAGCGTAGGACTAGCGGGGAGCACCGGGGAGCTGTTTTTT.

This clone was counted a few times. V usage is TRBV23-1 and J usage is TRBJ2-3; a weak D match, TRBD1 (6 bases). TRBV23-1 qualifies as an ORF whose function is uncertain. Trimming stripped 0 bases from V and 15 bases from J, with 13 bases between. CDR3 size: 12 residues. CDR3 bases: TGCGCCAGCAGTCAATCAGAAGGGGGTTTATATTTT. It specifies CASSQSEGGLYF.

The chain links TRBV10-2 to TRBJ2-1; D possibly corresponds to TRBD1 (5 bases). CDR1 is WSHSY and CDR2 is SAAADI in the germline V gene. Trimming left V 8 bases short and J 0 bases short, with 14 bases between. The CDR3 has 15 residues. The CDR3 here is CASQGDWSSYNEQFF. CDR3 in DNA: TGCGCCAGCCAGGGTGACTGGAGCTCCTACAATGAGCAGTTCTTC.

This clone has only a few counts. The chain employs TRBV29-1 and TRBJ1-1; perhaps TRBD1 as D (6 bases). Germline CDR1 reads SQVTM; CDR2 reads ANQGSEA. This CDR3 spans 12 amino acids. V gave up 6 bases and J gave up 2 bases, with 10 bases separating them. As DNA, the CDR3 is TGCAGCGTGAGACAGGTCAACACTGAAGCTTTCTTT. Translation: CSVRQVNTEAFF.

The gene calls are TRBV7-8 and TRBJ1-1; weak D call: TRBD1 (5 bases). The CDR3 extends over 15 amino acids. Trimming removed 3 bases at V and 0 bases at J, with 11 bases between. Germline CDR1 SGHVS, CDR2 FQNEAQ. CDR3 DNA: TGTGCCAGCAGCTTGGGTTTGGGACTGAACACTGAAGCTTTCTTT. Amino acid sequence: CASSLGLGLNTEAFF. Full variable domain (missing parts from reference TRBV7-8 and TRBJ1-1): GAGVSQSPRYKVAKRGQDVALRCDPISGHVSLFWYQQALGQGPEFLTYFQNEAQLDKSGLPSDRFFAERPEGSVSTLKIQRTQQEDSAVYLCASSLGLGLNTEAFFGQGTRLTVV.

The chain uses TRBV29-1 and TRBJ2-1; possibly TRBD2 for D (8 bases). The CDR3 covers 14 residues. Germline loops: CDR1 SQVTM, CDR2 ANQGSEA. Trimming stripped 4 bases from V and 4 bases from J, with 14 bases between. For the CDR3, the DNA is TGCAGCGTTGTAGCGGGACAGCCATACAATGAGCAGTTCTTC. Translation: CSVVAGQPYNEQFF.

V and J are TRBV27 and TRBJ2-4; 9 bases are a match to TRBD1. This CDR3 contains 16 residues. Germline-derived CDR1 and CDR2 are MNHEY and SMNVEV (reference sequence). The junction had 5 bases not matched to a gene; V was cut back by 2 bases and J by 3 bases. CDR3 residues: CASSLRTGVYKNIQYF. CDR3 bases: TGTGCCAGCAGTTTAAGGACAGGGGTTTACAAAAACATTCAGTACTTC.

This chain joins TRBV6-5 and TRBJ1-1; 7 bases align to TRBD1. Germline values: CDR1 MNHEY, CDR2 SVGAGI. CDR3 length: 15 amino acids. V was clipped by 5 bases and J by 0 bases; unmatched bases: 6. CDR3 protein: CASSPTGRMNTEAFF. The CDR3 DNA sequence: TGTGCCAGCAGTCCGACAGGGAGGATGAACACTGAAGCTTTCTTT.

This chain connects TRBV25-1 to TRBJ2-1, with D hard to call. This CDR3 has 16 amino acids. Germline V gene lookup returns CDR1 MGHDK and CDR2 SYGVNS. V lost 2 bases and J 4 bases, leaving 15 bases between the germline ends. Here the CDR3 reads CASSETVSEWYNEQFF. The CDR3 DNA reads TGTGCCAGCAGTGAAACCGTGAGTGAATGGTACAATGAGCAGTTCTTC.

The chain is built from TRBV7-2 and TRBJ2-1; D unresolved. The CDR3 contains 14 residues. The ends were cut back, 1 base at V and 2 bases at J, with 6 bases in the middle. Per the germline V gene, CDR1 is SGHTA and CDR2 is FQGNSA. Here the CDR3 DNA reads TGTGCCAGCAGCTTAGAACTTCCCTACAATGAGCAGTTCTTC. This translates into CASSLELPYNEQFF.

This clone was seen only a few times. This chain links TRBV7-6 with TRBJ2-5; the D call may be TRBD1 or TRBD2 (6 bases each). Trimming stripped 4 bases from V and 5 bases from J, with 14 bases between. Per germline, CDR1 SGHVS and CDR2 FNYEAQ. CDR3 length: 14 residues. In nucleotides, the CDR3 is TGTGCCAGCAGCTCCATCCGGGGGCTGGAGACCCAGTACTTC. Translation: CASSSIRGLETQYF.